This T cell receptor beta chain appears in the sequencing data of a study of shared clonotypes between healthy human individuals. For the study at large: Three CD4 naive, three CD4 memory, two CD8 naive and one CD8 memory plate were used per donor.

Method: immunoSEQ multiplex PCR; TCRdb's copy keeps in-frame clones and lacks some. The table has roughly 2.1 million clones, 85% to 95% seen once. Naive CD8 populations comprised CD45RO-negative cells positively selected for CCR7, excluding terminally differentiated effector memory CD45RA+ cells. The study drew its donors from healthy HIV-negative adults without recent acute infections or vaccinations. The donors were all Caucasian adults (living in Nashville, Tennessee). The germline CDR1 and CDR2 sequences are SGHVS and FNYEAQ. V lost 3 bases and J lost 4, with 13 bases in between. This CDR3 has 15 residues.

Sequencing used naive CD8+ T cells from PBMCs. This chain connects TRBV7-6 to TRBJ2-1, with D hard to call. The receptor was derived from a man aged 18 to 29 in good health. Some clones in this sample may be carry-over from other donors' samples. This chain's CDR3 is CASSLVIGKYNEQFF. The DNA of the CDR3 is TGTGCCAGCAGCTTGGTCATTGGGAAATACAATGAGCAGTTCTTC.